Each of the 20 T cell receptor beta chains below was sequenced from the same sample in a study of vaccination and CD4 T cells after COVID-19. Sequencing of DNA taken from cultured CD4+ T cells relied on the Oncomine TCR Beta short-read assay. MiXCR was run by TCRdb on the PCR reads, yielding one entry per CDR3 protein. The data hold 10,000 to 15,000 distinct CDR3 sequences, with roughly 48% observed a single time. The sample's treatment: roughly 10-day PBMC culture with coronavirus spike peptide pools or control peptides (ViraFEST assay). These TCRs are of unknown antigen specificity. The sequencing input was CD4+ T cells from blood, cultured in vitro. These receptors were obtained from a human donor who had recovered from COVID-19.

The rearrangement uses TRBV19 and TRBJ2-3; D gene uncertain. Germline lookup yields CDR1 LNHDA and CDR2 SQIVND (reference sequence). This CDR3 is 13 amino acids long. The ends were cut back, 1 base at V and 5 bases at J, with 7 bases in the middle. In DNA form, the CDR3 reads TGTGCCAGTAGTATAGGAAACCGAGATACGCAGTATTTT. As protein: CASSIGNRDTQYF.

J is TRBJ1-1 and V is TRBV20-1, with D hard to call. The CDR3 totals 14 residues. Trimming took off 3 bases at V and 5 bases at J, with 16 bases between the two ends. Germline V gene sequence: CDR1 DFQATT, CDR2 SNEGSKA (reference sequence). CDR3 protein: CSASGPPRRTEAFF. CDR3 DNA: TGCAGTGCTAGTGGGCCCCCAAGGAGGACTGAAGCTTTCTTT.

This clonotype was seen a few times. The J gene is TRBJ2-7, the V gene TRBV6-2 or TRBV6-3, with 10 bases fitting TRBD1. The CDR3 is 16 residues long. The J segment lost 3 bases and the V segment lost 0 bases, leaving 5 bases of the junction unmatched. CDR1 is MNHEY and CDR2 is SVGEGT in the germline V gene. The CDR3 loop is CASSYSPRTGGYEQYF. CDR3 sequence (DNA): TGTGCCAGCAGTTACTCGCCAAGGACAGGGGGCTACGAGCAGTACTTC.

The rearrangement uses TRBV30 and TRBJ2-7, with 7 bases fitting TRBD2. From germline, CDR1 is GTSNPN and CDR2 SVGIG (reference sequence). J lost 2 bases, V lost 0 bases, and 4 bases had no gene match. CDR3 length: 14 residues. The CDR3 is CAWSVGGIAYEQYF. Written as DNA, the CDR3 is TGTGCCTGGAGTGTCGGGGGGATCGCCTACGAGCAGTACTTC.

V is TRBV6-2 or TRBV6-3 and J is TRBJ1-2; TRBD1 agrees at 9 bases. The V gene's germline CDR1 is MNHEY and CDR2 SVGEGT. This CDR3 region has 12 residues. Trimming cost V 11 bases and J 1 base; bases outside gene matches: 2. The CDR3 nucleotides are TGTGCCCGGGACAGGGTTAACTATGGCTACACCTTC. This sequence encodes CARDRVNYGYTF.

CDR3 amino acids: CASTSRPAGGEETQYF. The CDR3 bases are TGTGCCAGCACCTCTAGGCCGGCGGGAGGGGAAGAGACCCAGTACTTC. V and J are TRBV7-2 and TRBJ2-5; 9 nucleotides agree with TRBD2. This CDR3 has 16 amino acids. Germline V gene lookup returns CDR1 SGHTA and CDR2 FQGNSA. The ends lost 7 bases at V and 3 bases at J; junction bases unmatched: 12.

By sample fraction, this clonotype is medium-sized. CDR3 amino acids: CSARELSGGLNYGYTF. For the CDR3, the DNA is TGCAGTGCTAGAGAATTGAGCGGGGGCCTTAACTATGGCTACACCTTC. This rearrangement joins TRBV20-1 to TRBJ1-2, with TRBD1 as a possible D gene (6 bases). Germline values: CDR1 DFQATT, CDR2 SNEGSKA (reference sequence). V was clipped by 0 bases and J by 1 base, with 15 bases between them. CDR3 length equals 16 residues.

V usage is TRBV2 and J usage is TRBJ1-5; no clear D gene. Germline CDR1 is SNHLY and CDR2 is FYNNEI. V was pared by 4 bases and J by 1 base, with 5 bases between. This CDR3 has 13 amino acids. The CDR3 loop is CASSGPSNQPQHF. CDR3 sequence (DNA): TGTGCCAGCAGTGGGCCCAGCAATCAGCCCCAGCATTTT.

This chain connects TRBV27 to TRBJ1-4; possible D gene TRBD1, 5 bases. CDR1 MNHEY and CDR2 SMNVEV come from the germline V gene (reference sequence). This CDR3 region has 13 residues. V was pared by 2 bases and J by 6 bases, with 7 bases between. The DNA of the CDR3 is TGTGCCAGCAGTTTACGGGGGGATGAAAAACTGTTTTTT. The encoded protein is CASSLRGDEKLFF.

The chain combines TRBV6-1 with TRBJ1-2; D might be TRBD1 (5 bases). Germline CDR1 reads MNHNS; CDR2 reads SASEGT. This CDR3 comprises 17 residues. V was pared by 3 bases and J by 3 bases, with 20 bases between. CDR3: CASSEPGAGRGDYGYTF. The DNA for the CDR3 is TGTGCCAGCAGTGAGCCCGGCGCGGGGCGAGGGGACTATGGCTACACCTTC.

The chain employs TRBV20-1 and TRBJ2-5; D perhaps matches TRBD1 (5 bases). The V end lost 6 bases, the J end lost 1 base, and 15 bases lay between the germline ends. The CDR3 loop spans 14 amino acids. Germline V gene data show CDR1 as DFQATT and CDR2 as SNEGSKA (reference sequence). CDR3 bases: TGCAGTGCCCCGGATCGACAGATCCAAGAGACCCAGTACTTC. It specifies CSAPDRQIQETQYF.

This sequence joins TRBV28 and TRBJ1-6; 8 bases map to TRBD1. Germline values: CDR1 MDHEN, CDR2 SYDVKM. The CDR3 is 13 amino acids. J was trimmed by 13 bases and V by 7 bases; bases with no gene match: 9. Here the CDR3 reads CASTPTGVSPLHF. The CDR3 bases are TGTGCCAGCACCCCGACAGGGGTAAGTCCCCTCCACTTT.

This clonotype was detected only a few times. J is TRBJ2-5 and V is TRBV20-1, with TRBD1 as a possible D gene (7 bases). Trimming removed 5 bases at V and 4 bases at J, with 14 bases between. CDR3 length: 13 residues. The germline CDR1 and CDR2 sequences are DFQATT and SNEGSKA (reference sequence). The CDR3 spells CSAGDQGGETQYF. The CDR3 DNA reads as TGCAGTGCTGGCGACCAGGGGGGAGAGACCCAGTACTTC.

V and J are TRBV5-8 and TRBJ2-3; 7 positions agree with TRBD2. Trimming cost V 9 bases and J 4 bases; bases outside gene matches: 5. Germline loops: CDR1 SGHTS, CDR2 YDEGEE. CDR3 length: 12 residues. CDR3 residues: CATAGSPDTQYF. DNA of the CDR3: TGTGCCACAGCGGGATCCCCAGATACGCAGTATTTT.

This clonotype appeared once. This rearrangement joins TRBV10-3 to TRBJ2-2; the D gene is possibly TRBD2 (6 bases). Trimming pared 8 bases from V and 6 bases from J, leaving 10 bases between. In germline, CDR1 is ENHRY, CDR2 SYGVKD. The CDR3 runs 12 residues. Written as DNA, the CDR3 is TGTGCCATCGCTGCGGGGCCCGGGGAGCTGTTTTTT. The encoded protein is CAIAAGPGELFF.

The chain uses TRBV5-1 and TRBJ2-7; D possibly corresponds to TRBD2 (5 bases). Trimming removed 2 bases at V and 0 bases at J, with 12 bases between. The CDR3 is 15 amino acids. Germline V gene sequence: CDR1 SGHRS, CDR2 YFSETQ. Here the CDR3 reads CASSLLGESSYEQYF. The CDR3 region has the DNA TGCGCCAGCAGCTTACTCGGGGAAAGCTCCTACGAGCAGTACTTC.

The J gene is TRBJ2-1, the V gene TRBV6-4; 9 bases align to TRBD2. Germline V lookup: CDR1 MRHNA, CDR2 SNTAGT. Unmatched junction bases numbered 10, after V lost 4 bases and J lost 9 bases. The CDR3 sequence is 15 residues long. CDR3 sequence reads: CASSGSIAGVGEQFF. CDR3 bases: TGTGCCAGCAGTGGATCGATAGCGGGAGTAGGTGAGCAGTTCTTC.

The chain carries TRBV14 and TRBJ1-1; D not certain. V lost 1 base, J lost 11 bases, and 8 bases lay in between. CDR1 is SGHDN, CDR2 FVKESK, per germline. This CDR3 region has 11 residues. This CDR3 is CASSQVPPAFF. The CDR3 DNA follows: TGTGCCAGCAGCCAAGTTCCGCCGGCTTTCTTT. The complete variable domain, with remaining parts taken from reference TRBV14 and TRBJ1-1, reads EAGVTQFPSHSVIEKGQTVTLRCDPISGHDNLYWYRRVMGKEIKFLLHFVKESKQDESGMPNNRFLAERTGGTYSTLKVQPAELEDSGVYFCASSQVPPAFFGQGTRLTVV.

In its sample, this clonotype was seen a few times. This CDR3 reads CATSATTGGSYEQYF. The CDR3 DNA reads as TGTGCCACCAGTGCCACGACAGGGGGCTCCTACGAGCAGTACTTC. The chain has TRBV24-1 and TRBJ2-7; 9 nucleotides line up with TRBD1. The germline V gene encodes CDR1 KGHDR and CDR2 SFDVKD. This CDR3 has 15 amino acids. Unmatched junction bases numbered 4, after V lost 5 bases and J lost 0 bases.

The V and J genes are TRBV2 and TRBJ2-7; perhaps TRBD2 as D (5 bases). This CDR3 region has 12 residues. Trimming removed 5 bases from V and 4 bases from J, with 9 bases in between. The germline V gene has CDR1 SNHLY and CDR2 FYNNEI. The chain's CDR3 is CASSPTSYEQYF. The CDR3 DNA reads TGTGCCAGCAGTCCTACTAGTTACGAGCAGTACTTC. Complete variable domain (other parts from reference TRBV2 and TRBJ2-7): EPEVTQTPSHQVTQMGQEVILRCVPISNHLYFYWYRQILGQKVEFLVSFYNNEISEKSEIFDDQFSVERPDGSNFTLKIRSTKLEDSAMYFCASSPTSYEQYFGPGTRLTVT.